The clone carrying this TCR beta chain was seen once. As yet, its antigen is unknown. This sample is part of a study of shared clonotypes between healthy human individuals. Study observations and caveats: Limited genetic and exposure-history diversity came from having few donors.

The germline V gene encodes CDR1 SGHNT and CDR2 YYREEE (reference sequence). The V segment lost 0 bases and the J segment 4 bases; nucleotides outside the gene matches: 7. The CDR3 is 16 amino acids. At deep level, the assay was performed. TCRdb's copy holds only in-frame clones and misses some; the assay was immunoSEQ multiplex PCR. The sample has 490,000 or so clones, roughly four fifths seen once. Sequencing was performed on PBMCs. The sequence was collected from a woman aged 35 to 49 in good health. Some clones in this sample may be carry-over from other donors' samples. The chain recombines TRBV5-4 with TRBJ2-1; 7 bases fit TRBD2. Written as DNA, the CDR3 is TGTGCCAGCAGCTTGGGGGCGGGAGTGGATTACAATGAGCAGTTCTTC. Translated: CASSLGAGVDYNEQFF.